One sample yielded the 11 T cell receptor beta chains listed below, sequenced in a study of T-cell memory formation after mild COVID-19. Via MiXCR, TCRdb re-called the 5' RACE reads, giving one row per CDR3 protein. The sample has about 270,000 distinct CDR3 sequences, 15% to 20% seen once; the top ten hold roughly 23%. The sample was PBMCs or a T cell subset sorted from them (not recorded which). Every receptor here comes from a young man who had mild COVID-19 (a few samples of this study predate the infection). Cell type and time point are not known.

This clonotype was counted ten times or more. The chain uses TRBV7-6 and TRBJ2-1, with D possibly being TRBD2 (6 bases). Trimming left V 5 bases short and J 7 bases short, with 12 bases between. CDR3 length: 13 residues. Per the germline V gene, CDR1 is SGHVS and CDR2 is FNYEAQ. The CDR3 DNA sequence: TGTGCCAGCAGCGCCGGGACTCAAAATGAGCAGTTCTTC. This sequence encodes CASSAGTQNEQFF.

This sequence joins TRBV20-1 and TRBJ2-7, with 7 bases fitting TRBD2. The CDR3 runs 16 residues. The V gene's germline CDR1 is DFQATT and CDR2 SNEGSKA (reference sequence). V gave up 0 bases and J gave up 0 bases; unmatched junction bases: 8. As DNA, the CDR3 is TGCAGTGCTAGAGATCCGGGGGGAAAGAGCTCCTACGAGCAGTACGTC. Residues: CSARDPGGKSSYEQYV.

This clonotype was counted between two and nine times. The rearrangement links TRBV21-1 to TRBJ2-7. TRBV21-1 is a pseudogene. The CDR3 has 17 amino acids. The CDR3: CASSKEQSGQDPYEQYV. Here the CDR3 DNA reads TGTGCCAGCAGCAAAGAACAGTCAGGACAGGATCCCTACGAGCAGTACGTC.

This chain uses TRBV4-2 with TRBJ2-7, with 7 bases lining up with TRBD1. CDR3 length equals 16 residues. Germline values: CDR1 LGHNA, CDR2 YNFKEQ. J was trimmed by 5 bases and V by 0 bases; bases with no gene match: 10. DNA of the CDR3: TGTGCCAGCAGCCAAGATAGGGGGCAGGAACGCAACGAGCAGTACTTC. Its protein product is CASSQDRGQERNEQYF.

CDR3 protein: CASSRTSGGGNEQFF. The CDR3 nucleotides are TGTGCCAGCAGTCGCACTAGCGGGGGGGGCAATGAGCAGTTCTTC. The chain carries TRBV7-2 and TRBJ2-1, with 13 bases lining up with TRBD2. After removal of 6 bases from V and 6 bases from J, the junction contained 5 bases not matched to a gene. Germline V CDR1 and CDR2: SGHTA, FQGNSA. The CDR3 consists of 15 residues.

The rearrangement joins TRBV20-1 to TRBJ2-7; tentatively, D is TRBD1 (6 bases). The V gene lost 4 bases and the J gene lost 1 base, with 11 bases spanning the gap. The CDR3 is made up of 13 amino acids. Germline CDR1 and CDR2: DFQATT and SNEGSKA (reference sequence). CDR3 residues: CSAIPGTSYEQYV. CDR3 bases: TGCAGTGCTATCCCCGGGACATCCTACGAGCAGTACGTC.

J is TRBJ1-1 and V is TRBV10-3, with TRBD1 matching over 7 bases. CDR3 length: 16 amino acids. CDR1 ENHRY and CDR2 SYGVKD come from the germline V gene. V lost 2 bases to trimming and J lost 4 bases; unmatched junction nucleotides: 10. The CDR3 region is CAISEPVTGRRTEAFF. The CDR3 coding sequence is TGTGCCATCAGTGAGCCCGTGACAGGGAGGCGCACTGAAGCTTTCTTT.

V and J are TRBV5-1 and TRBJ1-3; perhaps TRBD1 as D (6 bases). Between the trimmed V and J ends, which lost 4 bases and 4 bases, there was a span of 15 bases. Per the germline V gene, CDR1 is SGHRS and CDR2 is YFSETQ. The length of the CDR3 is 15 residues. The chain's CDR3 is CASSPAPGDGNTIYF. The CDR3 region has the DNA TGCGCCAGCAGCCCCGCACCAGGGGACGGAAACACCATATATTTT.

This clonotype has only a few counts. This sequence joins TRBV4-3 and TRBJ2-1; no clear D. Trimming left V 5 bases short and J 6 bases short, with 8 bases between. Germline CDR1 and CDR2: LGHNA and YSLEER. This CDR3 comprises 12 residues. The DNA of the CDR3 is TGCGCCAGCAGCTATGGATTCAATGAGCAGTTCTTC. Protein product: CASSYGFNEQFF.

J is TRBJ2-7 and V is TRBV5-1, with TRBD1 identical over 9 bases. CDR3 size: 16 residues. V lost 3 bases, J lost 2 bases, and 9 bases stayed unmatched. Germline V gene data show CDR1 as SGHRS and CDR2 as YFSETQ. DNA of the CDR3: TGCGCCAGCAGCTCGGACAGGGGCTCACTAACCTACGAGCAGTACTTC. Its translation is CASSSDRGSLTYEQYF. Filled out from reference TRBV5-1 and TRBJ2-7, the complete variable domain reads KAGVTQTPRYLIKTRGQQVTLSCSPISGHRSVSWYQQTPGQGLQFLFEYFSETQRNKGNFPGRFSGRQFSNSRSEMNVSTLELGDSALYLCASSSDRGSLTYEQYFGPGTRLTVT.

In its sample, this clonotype was seen a few times. The chain links TRBV4-1 to TRBJ2-3, with D hard to call. The V end lost 4 bases, the J end lost 4 bases, and 6 bases lay between the germline ends. This CDR3 comprises 12 residues. Germline V lookup: CDR1 MGHRA, CDR2 YSYEKL. The CDR3 DNA sequence: TGCGCCAGCAGCCCAAGTTCAGATACGCAGTATTTT. Amino acid sequence: CASSPSSDTQYF.